This T cell receptor (beta chain) was obtained from a study of shared clonotypes between healthy human individuals. Germline V CDR1 and CDR2: MDHEN, SYDVKM. V was clipped by 6 bases and J by 1 base; unmatched bases: 7. CDR3 length: 15 amino acids. At a deep level, the assay was run. Each subset's genomic DNA was shared equally among a number of immunoSEQ plates. The input for sorted-subset replicate PCRs was around 0.2 ug DNA, about 30,000 T cell genomes. Assay: immunoSEQ multiplex PCR; the TCRdb copy retains only in-frame clones and omits some. The top ten hold approximately 0.36% of the sample, which has approximately 2.5 million clones, 93% seen once.

The receptor's source is a man between 18 and 29 years old in good health. Some clones in this sample may be carry-over from other donors' samples. V is TRBV28 and J is TRBJ1-2; TRBD1 matches at 8 bases. Sequencing was carried out using naive CD4+ T cells from PBMCs. Subset of the sample: CD45RA+ positively selected. Here the CDR3 DNA reads TGTGCCAGCAGGAGCAGGGGGCGGCTTAACTATGGCTACACCTTC. It yields the protein CASRSRGRLNYGYTF.